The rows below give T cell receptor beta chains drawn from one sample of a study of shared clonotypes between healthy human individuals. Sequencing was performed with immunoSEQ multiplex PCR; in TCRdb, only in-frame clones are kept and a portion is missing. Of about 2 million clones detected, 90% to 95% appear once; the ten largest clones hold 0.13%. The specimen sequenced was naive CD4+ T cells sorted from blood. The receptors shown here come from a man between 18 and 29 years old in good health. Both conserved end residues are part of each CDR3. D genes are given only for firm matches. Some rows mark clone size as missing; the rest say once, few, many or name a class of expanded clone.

CASSVDPGPDTQYF | TGTGCCAGCAGCGTAGATCCAGGTCCAGATACGCAGTATTTT | TRBV9 | . | . | TRBJ2-3
CASSSDRMSVYGYTF | TGTGCCAGCAGCTCGGACAGGATGAGCGTCTATGGCTACACCTTC | TRBV13 | . | TRBD1 | TRBJ1-2
CASSLSRGYQETQYF | TGTGCCAGCAGTTTATCTAGGGGGTATCAAGAGACCCAGTACTTC | TRBV27 | . | . | TRBJ2-5
CASSPSMNTEAFF | TGTGCCAGCAGCCCATCCATGAACACTGAAGCTTTCTTT | TRBV7-9 | . | . | TRBJ1-1
CASRVWGYSNQPQHF | TGTGCCAGCAGGGTATGGGGATATAGCAATCAGCCCCAGCATTTT | TRBV5-6 | . | . | TRBJ1-5
CASSPAQGAPNSPLHF | TGTGCCAGCTCACCAGCACAGGGGGCGCCTAATTCACCCCTCCACTTT | TRBV18 | . | TRBD1 | TRBJ1-6
CASSLGQGTTYGYTF | TGTGCCAGCAGCTTAGGACAGGGGACGACATATGGCTACACCTTC | TRBV5-5 | . | TRBD1 | TRBJ1-2
CSVVKGAHSNYGYTF | TGCAGCGTTGTTAAGGGGGCCCATTCTAACTATGGCTACACCTTC | TRBV29-1 | . | TRBD1 | TRBJ1-2
CASSFTSGDYNEQFF | TGTGCCAGCAGTTTTACTAGCGGGGACTACAATGAGCAGTTCTTC | TRBV2 | . | TRBD2 | TRBJ2-1
CASSLSRGYSYEQYF | TGTGCCAGCAGCTTGAGTCGGGGGTACTCCTACGAGCAGTACTTC | TRBV7-3 | . | . | TRBJ2-7
CASSIEGRANSPLHF | TGTGCCAGTAGTATCGAGGGCAGGGCAAATTCACCCCTCCACTTT | TRBV19 | . | . | TRBJ1-6
CASSLDGGPRYF | TGCGCCAGCAGCTTGGACGGCGGGCCTCGTTACTTC | TRBV5-1 | . | . | TRBJ2-5
CASSASGRSNTGELFF | TGTGCCAGCAGCGCCTCAGGGCGGTCGAACACCGGGGAGCTGTTTTTT | TRBV11-2 | . | . | TRBJ2-2
CASSLAASGRGNTGELFF | TGCGCCAGCAGCTTGGCCGCTAGCGGGAGGGGAAACACCGGGGAGCTGTTTTTT | TRBV5-1 | once | TRBD2 | TRBJ2-2
CASSPSERETQYF | TGTGCCAGCAGCCCGAGCGAGCGGGAGACCCAGTACTTC | TRBV9 | . | . | TRBJ2-5
CASSENRGEQYF | TGTGCCAGCAGTGAGAACAGGGGAGAGCAGTACTTC | TRBV2 | once | TRBD1 | TRBJ2-7
CSVEVGRGNYGYTF | TGCAGCGTTGAAGTGGGGCGGGGGAACTATGGCTACACCTTC | TRBV29-1 | once | . | TRBJ1-2
CASRRLAGGYEQYF | TGCGCCAGCAGACGACTAGCGGGGGGTTACGAGCAGTACTTC | TRBV5-1 | . | TRBD2 | TRBJ2-7
CASSFRESLGYTF | TGTGCCAGCAGTTTCCGGGAGAGCCTTGGCTACACCTTC | TRBV27 | once | . | TRBJ1-2
CASSGLNPGRNEKLFF | TGTGCCAGCAGTGGGTTAAACCCCGGACGGAATGAAAAACTGTTTTTT | TRBV2 | . | . | TRBJ1-4
CAISEPGTGNTEAFF | TGTGCCATCAGTGAGCCCGGGACAGGGAACACTGAAGCTTTCTTT | TRBV10-3 | . | TRBD1 | TRBJ1-1
CASSQDRGPSYEQYF | TGTGCCAGCAGCCAGGACAGGGGCCCCTCCTACGAGCAGTACTTC | TRBV7-9 | . | TRBD1 | TRBJ2-7